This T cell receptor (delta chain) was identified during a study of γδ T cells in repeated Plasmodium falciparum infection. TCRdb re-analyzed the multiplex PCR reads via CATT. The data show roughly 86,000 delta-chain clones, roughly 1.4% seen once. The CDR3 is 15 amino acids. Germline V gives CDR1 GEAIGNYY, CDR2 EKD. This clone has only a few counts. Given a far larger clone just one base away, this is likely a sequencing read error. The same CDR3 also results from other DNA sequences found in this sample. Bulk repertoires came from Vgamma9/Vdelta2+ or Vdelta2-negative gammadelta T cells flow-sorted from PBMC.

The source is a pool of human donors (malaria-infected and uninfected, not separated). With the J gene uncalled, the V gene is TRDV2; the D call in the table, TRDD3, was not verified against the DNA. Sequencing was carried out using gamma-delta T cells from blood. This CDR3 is CACDTLGTVSDKLIF. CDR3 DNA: TGTGCCTGTGACACTCTGGGGACTGTCTCCGATAAACTCATCTTC.